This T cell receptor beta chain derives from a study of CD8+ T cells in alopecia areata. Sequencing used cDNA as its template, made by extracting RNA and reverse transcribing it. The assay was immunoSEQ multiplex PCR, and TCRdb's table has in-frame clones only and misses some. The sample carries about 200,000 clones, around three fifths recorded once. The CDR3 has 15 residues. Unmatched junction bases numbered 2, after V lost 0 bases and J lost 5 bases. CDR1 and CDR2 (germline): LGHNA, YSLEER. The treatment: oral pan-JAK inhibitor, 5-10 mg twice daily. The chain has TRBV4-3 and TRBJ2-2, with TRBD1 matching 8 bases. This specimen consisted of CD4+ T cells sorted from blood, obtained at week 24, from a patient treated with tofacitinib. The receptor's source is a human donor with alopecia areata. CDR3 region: CASSQEQGVTGELFF. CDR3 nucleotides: TGCGCCAGCAGCCAAGAACAGGGGGTGACCGGGGAGCTGTTTTTT.